This TCR beta chain originates from a study of long-term antiretroviral therapy in people with HIV. Survey level was the resolution at which the v3.0 immunoSEQ assay ran. Clones were read by immunoSEQ multiplex PCR, and TCRdb kept only the in-frame ones, dropping some. The data contain some 40,000 clones, approximately 94% of them singletons. Regarding the study as a whole: Clones with expansion before ART led the repertoire at all time points.

As regards this clone: Its antigen remains unidentified.

Looked up from germline, CDR1 is SEHNR and CDR2 is FQNEAQ (reference sequence). With V trimmed by 3 bases and J by 0 bases, 3 bases remained unmatched. The CDR3 totals 15 residues. Sequenced material: unsorted PBMCs, taken almost 9.5 years after starting antiretroviral therapy. The chain is built from TRBV7-9 and TRBJ2-3, with TRBD1 matching 7 bases. The clonotype was recovered from a man aged 25-45 years with HIV. The CDR3 sequence: CASSFTGASTDTQYF. CDR3 bases: TGTGCCAGCAGCTTTACAGGGGCGAGCACAGATACGCAGTATTTT.